The clone carrying this TCR beta chain occurred a few times. The antigen is unknown. These data are taken from a study of graft-versus-host responses after intestinal transplantation. Study-level background: Anti-thymocyte globulin was used for induction in all recipients, who then took tacrolimus and steroids for approximately three years.

Sequenced by immunoSEQ multiplex PCR; TCRdb stores in-frame clones only, minus some. In the table there are 70,000 to 95,000 clones, around 93% of which are singletons. The study, taken as a whole, reports: Clonal ratios of graft-versus-host to host-versus-graft in allografts were high for patients exhibiting graft-donor T cell macrochimerism. There were GvH clones found in recipient marrow, and some of them appeared first in ileum or blood.

This CDR3 comprises 12 residues. Trimming pared 0 bases from V and 10 bases from J, leaving 10 bases between. Per germline, CDR1 GTSNPN and CDR2 SVGIG (reference sequence). This specimen consisted of unstimulated CD8+ T cells sorted from spleen or lymph node cells, obtained before transplant. The chain combines TRBV30 with TRBJ2-1, with D possibly being TRBD2 (7 bases). The sequence was obtained from a human donor who was the organ donor for an intestinal transplant. This CDR3 is CAWSVGRGEQFF. In DNA, the CDR3 is TGTGCCTGGAGTGTAGGGAGGGGGGAGCAGTTCTTC.